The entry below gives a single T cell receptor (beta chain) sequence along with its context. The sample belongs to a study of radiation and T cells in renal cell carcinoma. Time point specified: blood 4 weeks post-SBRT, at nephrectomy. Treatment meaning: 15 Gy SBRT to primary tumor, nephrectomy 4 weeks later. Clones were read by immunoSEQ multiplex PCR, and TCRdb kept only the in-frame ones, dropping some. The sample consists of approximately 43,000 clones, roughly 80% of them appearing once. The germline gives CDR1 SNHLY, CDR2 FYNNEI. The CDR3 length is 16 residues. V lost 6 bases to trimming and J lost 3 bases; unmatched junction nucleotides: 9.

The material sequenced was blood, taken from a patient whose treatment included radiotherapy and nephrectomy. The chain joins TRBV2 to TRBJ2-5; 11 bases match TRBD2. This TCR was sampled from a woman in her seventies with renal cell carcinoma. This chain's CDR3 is CASRGSGTSGKETQYF. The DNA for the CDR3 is TGTGCCAGCAGGGGGTCCGGGACTAGCGGCAAAGAGACCCAGTACTTC.